The 2 T cell receptor beta chains below were found in one sample sequenced in a study of T cell changes during pregnancy in multiple sclerosis. Method: immunoSEQ multiplex PCR; TCRdb's copy keeps in-frame clones and lacks some. The sample includes just under 85,000 clones, about nine tenths of them seen just once. Here the sequenced sample was peripheral blood, taken in the first trimester of pregnancy. The receptors shown here come from a female donor with multiple sclerosis, enrolled in a pregnancy study.

A single count supports this clone. Written as DNA, the CDR3 is TGTGCCAGCAGTGAGGACCCCCGGAGGGGGGGCTACGAGCAGTACTTC. It codes for CASSEDPRRGGYEQYF. This chain uses TRBV25-1 with TRBJ2-7; a possible D gene is TRBD2 (7 bases). The V end was cut by 3 bases, the J end by 3 bases, with 18 bases between. This CDR3 region has 16 residues. Germline V CDR1 and CDR2: MGHDK, SYGVNS.

J is TRBJ2-1 and V is TRBV18; 8 bases agree with TRBD2. Germline values: CDR1 KGHSH, CDR2 LQKENI. This CDR3 region has 15 residues. J lost 8 bases, V lost 3 bases, and 9 bases had no gene match. CDR3 sequence (DNA): TGTGCCAGCTCACCTTTGGCGGGAGGCTGGGATGAGCAGTTCTTC. It specifies CASSPLAGGWDEQFF.